The present T cell receptor (beta chain) was sequenced within a study of T cell responses to AZD1222 COVID-19 vaccine. At the level of the study: Second doses were pooled across both intervals (about 4 or about 12 weeks).

For this clone: Its antigen is currently unknown.

Germline V CDR1 and CDR2: SEHNR, FQNEAQ (reference sequence). This CDR3 region has 18 residues. The V end lost 6 bases, the J end lost 6 bases, and 27 bases lay between the germline ends. This table comes from immunoSEQ multiplex PCR, and its TCRdb copy is limited to in-frame clones, with some not included. The profile shows roughly 140,000 clones, roughly 92% of them singletons. General study findings and limits: Among the donors, most were white British and more were female, and clonal diversity was possibly underestimated. With two AZD1222 doses given, Spike-specific TCR breadth and depth both rose.

The TCR originated in an adult in good health. The material sequenced was peripheral blood, taken on day 0 of AZD1222 vaccination. V and J are TRBV7-9 and TRBJ2-1, with a tentative D call TRBD1 (6 bases). The CDR3 nucleotides read TGTGCCAGCAGGGGGGCGGCCCTCTCAATCTTAAAAATCAATGAGCAGTTCTTC. It codes for CASRGAALSILKINEQFF.